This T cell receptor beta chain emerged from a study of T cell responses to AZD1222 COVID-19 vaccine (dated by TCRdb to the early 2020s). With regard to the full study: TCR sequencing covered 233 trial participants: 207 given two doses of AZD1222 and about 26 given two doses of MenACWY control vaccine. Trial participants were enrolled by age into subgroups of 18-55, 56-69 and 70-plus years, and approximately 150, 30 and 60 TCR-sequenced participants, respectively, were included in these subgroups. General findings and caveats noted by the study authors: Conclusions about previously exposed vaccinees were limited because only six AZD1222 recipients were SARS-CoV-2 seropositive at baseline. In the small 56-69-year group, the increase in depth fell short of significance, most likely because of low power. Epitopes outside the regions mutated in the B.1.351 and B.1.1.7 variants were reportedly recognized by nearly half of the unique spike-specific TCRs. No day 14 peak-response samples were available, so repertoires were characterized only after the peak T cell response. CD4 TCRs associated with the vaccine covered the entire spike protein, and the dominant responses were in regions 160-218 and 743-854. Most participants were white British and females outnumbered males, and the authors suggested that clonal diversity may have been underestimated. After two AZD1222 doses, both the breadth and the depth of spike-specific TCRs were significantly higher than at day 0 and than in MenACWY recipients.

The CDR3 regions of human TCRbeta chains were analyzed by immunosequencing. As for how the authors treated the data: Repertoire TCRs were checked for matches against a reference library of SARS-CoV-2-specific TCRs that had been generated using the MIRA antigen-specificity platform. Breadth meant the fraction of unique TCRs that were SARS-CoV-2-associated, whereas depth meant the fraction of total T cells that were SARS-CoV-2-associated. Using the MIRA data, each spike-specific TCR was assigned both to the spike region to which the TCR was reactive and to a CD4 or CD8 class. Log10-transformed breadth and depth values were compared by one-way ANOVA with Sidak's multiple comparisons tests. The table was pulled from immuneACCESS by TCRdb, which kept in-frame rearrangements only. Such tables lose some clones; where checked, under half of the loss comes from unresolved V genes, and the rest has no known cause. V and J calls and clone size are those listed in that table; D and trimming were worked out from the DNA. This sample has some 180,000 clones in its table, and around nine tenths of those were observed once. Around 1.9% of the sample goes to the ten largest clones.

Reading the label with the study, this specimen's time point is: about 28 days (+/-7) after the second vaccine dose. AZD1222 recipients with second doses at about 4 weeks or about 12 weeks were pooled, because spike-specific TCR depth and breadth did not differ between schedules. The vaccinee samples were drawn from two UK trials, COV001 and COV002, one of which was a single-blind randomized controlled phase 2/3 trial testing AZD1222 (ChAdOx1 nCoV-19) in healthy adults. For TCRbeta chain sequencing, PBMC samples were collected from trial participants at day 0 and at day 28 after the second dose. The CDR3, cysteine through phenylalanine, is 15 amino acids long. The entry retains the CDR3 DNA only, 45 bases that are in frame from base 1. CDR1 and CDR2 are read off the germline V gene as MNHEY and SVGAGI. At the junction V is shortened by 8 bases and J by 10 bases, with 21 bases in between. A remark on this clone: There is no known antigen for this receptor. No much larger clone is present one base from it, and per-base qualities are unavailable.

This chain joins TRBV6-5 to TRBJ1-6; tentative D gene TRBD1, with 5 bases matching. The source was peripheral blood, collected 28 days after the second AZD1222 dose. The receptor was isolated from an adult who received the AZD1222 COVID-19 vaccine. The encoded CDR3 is CASVAPGRSNSPLHF. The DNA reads TGTGCCAGCGTCGCCCCGGGACGGAGTAACTCACCCCTCCACTTT.